Shown below are 28 T cell receptor beta chains from a single sample sequenced in a study of pediatric ulcerative colitis. This table comes from immunoSEQ multiplex PCR, and its TCRdb copy is limited to in-frame clones, with some not included. The table shows tens of thousands of clones, with about nine tenths occurring only once. Input material: blood. The receptors stem from a boy younger than 18 who was a control in a study of pediatric ulcerative colitis.

The chain joins TRBV9 to TRBJ1-6, with D possibly being TRBD1 (5 bases). Trimming pared 3 bases from V and 8 bases from J, leaving 21 bases between. CDR1 and CDR2 (germline): SGDLS, YYNGEE. CDR3 size: 17 residues. As DNA, the CDR3 is TGTGCCAGCAGCGCCGGACCTCGGGGGACGAAGGATTCACCCCTCCACTTT. Protein: CASSAGPRGTKDSPLHF. The full variable domain, its missing parts supplied by reference TRBV9 and TRBJ1-6, is DSGVTQTPKHLITATGQRVTLRCSPRSGDLSVYWYQQSLDQGLQFLIQYYNGEERAKGNILERFSAQQFPDLHSELNLSSLELGDSALYFCASSAGPRGTKDSPLHFGNGTRLTVT.

The sample holds one count of this clone. The chain recombines TRBV19 with TRBJ2-1; D might be TRBD1 (6 bases). Germline V CDR1 and CDR2: LNHDA, SQIVND (reference sequence). V was shortened by 5 bases and J by 5 bases, with 10 bases between the two germline ends. There are 13 residues in the CDR3. The DNA of the CDR3 is TGTGCCAGTAGTCCGGGACACAACAATGAGCAGTTCTTC. It is translated as CASSPGHNNEQFF.

The chain employs TRBV6-1 and TRBJ2-3; D uncertain. The CDR3 covers 15 residues. Trimming took off 4 bases at V and 0 bases at J, with 11 bases between the two ends. Per the germline V gene, CDR1 is MNHNS and CDR2 is SASEGT. The CDR3 spells CASSVRWRSTDTQYF. In nucleotides, the CDR3 is TGTGCCAGCAGTGTTCGTTGGCGGAGCACAGATACGCAGTATTTT.

In the case of this clone: The junction departs from the called germline gene at one end, perhaps through a read error. CDR3 in DNA: TGTGCCACCTCAAGGGGGACATTC. Encoded protein: CATSRGTF. This chain uses TRBV10-3 with TRBJ1-1; TRBD1 might be the D (6 bases). The CDR3 consists of 8 residues. Germline-derived CDR1 and CDR2 are ENHRY and SYGVKD.

The chain joins TRBV7-2 to TRBJ2-7; a possible D gene is TRBD2 (5 bases). Looked up from germline, CDR1 is SGHTA and CDR2 is FQGNSA. Deletions cut 4 bases from V and 1 base from J, with 11 bases between. The CDR3 extends over 14 amino acids. The chain's CDR3 is CASSSSGESYEQYF. DNA for the CDR3: TGTGCCAGCAGCTCCAGCGGAGAATCCTACGAGCAGTACTTC.

The gene calls are TRBV9 and TRBJ2-1; D might be TRBD1 (6 bases). V was pared by 0 bases and J by 4 bases, with 11 bases between. Germline values: CDR1 SGDLS, CDR2 YYNGEE. CDR3 size: 15 residues. The CDR3: CASSVASTGYNEQFF. The CDR3 coding sequence is TGTGCCAGCAGCGTAGCTAGTACAGGGTACAATGAGCAGTTCTTC.

This clone was observed a handful of times. Other DNA sequences in this sample translate to the same CDR3. The chain links TRBV6-1 to TRBJ1-6; D is unresolved. This CDR3 spans 13 amino acids. V lost 6 bases and J 7 bases, leaving 10 bases between the germline ends. Germline CDR1 reads MNHNS; CDR2 reads SASEGT. The CDR3 coding sequence is TGTGCCAGCAGGGTCGGGGAGAATTCACCCCTCCACTTT. Translating it yields CASRVGENSPLHF.

This clone was found a few times. Other DNA sequences in the sample encode the same CDR3. The chain couples TRBV5-6 to TRBJ1-2; the D is unclear. CDR1 and CDR2 from the germline V gene are SGHDT and YYEEEE. V was shortened by 0 bases and J by 3 bases, with 6 bases between the two germline ends. There are 13 residues in the CDR3. The chain's CDR3 is CASSLGRDYGYTF. Here the CDR3 DNA reads TGTGCCAGCAGCTTGGGTAGGGACTATGGCTACACCTTC. Combining the CDR3 with reference TRBV5-6 and TRBJ1-2 gives the whole variable domain DAGVTQSPTHLIKTRGQQVTLRCSPKSGHDTVSWYQQALGQGPQFIFQYYEEEERQRGNFPDRFSGHQFPNYSSELNVNALLLGDSALYLCASSLGRDYGYTFGSGTRLTVV.

The V and J genes are TRBV2 and TRBJ1-1; D not resolved. V was shortened by 0 bases and J by 6 bases, with 8 bases between the two germline ends. This CDR3 region has 13 residues. The germline gives CDR1 SNHLY, CDR2 FYNNEI. This chain's CDR3 is CASSEALYSEAFF. The CDR3 region has the DNA TGTGCCAGCAGTGAAGCGCTGTACTCTGAAGCTTTCTTT. The entire variable domain, with the rest obtained from reference TRBV2 and TRBJ1-1, is as follows: EPEVTQTPSHQVTQMGQEVILRCVPISNHLYFYWYRQILGQKVEFLVSFYNNEISEKSEIFDDQFSVERPDGSNFTLKIRSTKLEDSAMYFCASSEALYSEAFFGQGTRLTVV.

This chain uses TRBV7-2 with TRBJ2-7; either TRBD1 or TRBD2 may supply D (5 bases each). The length of the CDR3 is 16 residues. V was cut by 4 bases and J by 2 bases, with 18 bases left in between. Germline V gives CDR1 SGHTA, CDR2 FQGNSA. The CDR3 is CASSSGPPGAAYEQYF. The CDR3 DNA reads as TGTGCCAGCAGCTCGGGACCTCCGGGTGCAGCCTACGAGCAGTACTTC.

CDR3 sequence: CAASFAFASYEQYF. In nucleotides, the CDR3 is TGTGCCGCCTCCTTTGCCTTTGCCTCCTACGAGCAGTACTTC. The chain has TRBV10-3 and TRBJ2-7; D ambiguous. Between the trimmed V and J ends, which lost 11 bases and 0 bases, there was a span of 17 bases. From germline, CDR1 is ENHRY and CDR2 SYGVKD. This CDR3 has 14 amino acids.

The CDR3 DNA follows: TGTGCCAGTAGTACCGACAGATACACAGATACGCAGTATTTT. Translated, it gives CASSTDRYTDTQYF. The chain links TRBV19 to TRBJ2-3, with a weak D call TRBD1 (5 bases). There are 14 residues in the CDR3. The V gene's germline CDR1 is LNHDA and CDR2 SQIVND (reference sequence). V lost 4 bases and J lost 2, with 10 bases in between.

V and J are TRBV7-8 and TRBJ1-5; D not resolved. The CDR3 is made up of 15 amino acids. Deletions cut 1 base from V and 5 bases from J, with 12 bases between. Germline lookup yields CDR1 SGHVS and CDR2 FQNEAQ. The CDR3 loop reads CASSLGFGRDQPQHF. The CDR3 DNA follows: TGTGCCAGCAGCTTAGGATTTGGAAGAGATCAGCCCCAGCATTTT. Together with reference TRBV7-8 and TRBJ1-5, the CDR3 gives the full variable domain: GAGVSQSPRYKVAKRGQDVALRCDPISGHVSLFWYQQALGQGPEFLTYFQNEAQLDKSGLPSDRFFAERPEGSVSTLKIQRTQQEDSAVYLCASSLGFGRDQPQHFGDGTRLSIL.

This chain joins TRBV5-1 and TRBJ1-1; the D is unclear. The CDR3 is made up of 12 amino acids. V was clipped by 5 bases and J by 0 bases, with 5 bases between them. Germline values: CDR1 SGHRS, CDR2 YFSETQ. CDR3 amino acids: CASRDLNTEAFF. The CDR3 DNA follows: TGCGCCAGCAGAGATTTGAACACTGAAGCTTTCTTT.

The rearrangement links TRBV11-2 to TRBJ2-7; D tentatively reads TRBD1 or TRBD2 (5 bases each). Germline-derived CDR1 and CDR2 are SGHAT and FQNNGV. The CDR3 is 17 residues long. Deletions cut 3 bases from V and 5 bases from J, with 23 bases between. The CDR3 sequence: CASSFYSRGQSRDEQYF. The CDR3 nucleotides read TGTGCCAGCAGCTTCTACTCGAGGGGCCAGAGTCGGGACGAGCAGTACTTC.

The chain uses TRBV2 and TRBJ2-7; 13 bases line up with TRBD2. The CDR3 loop spans 15 amino acids. Trimming took 4 bases from V and 6 from J; bases not matched to a gene: 6. CDR1 SNHLY and CDR2 FYNNEI come from the germline V gene. In DNA, the CDR3 is TGTGCCAGCAGTGGTGAACTAGCGGGGGGGCCCGAGCAGTACTTC. Amino acids: CASSGELAGGPEQYF. The full variable domain, completed using reference TRBV2 and TRBJ2-7, is EPEVTQTPSHQVTQMGQEVILRCVPISNHLYFYWYRQILGQKVEFLVSFYNNEISEKSEIFDDQFSVERPDGSNFTLKIRSTKLEDSAMYFCASSGELAGGPEQYFGPGTRLTVT.

To note about this clone: Other nucleotide sequences in the sample specify the same CDR3. The chain combines TRBV30 with TRBJ1-6, with D maybe TRBD1 (5 bases). This CDR3 comprises 15 residues. Per germline, CDR1 GTSNPN and CDR2 SVGIG (reference sequence). V was clipped by 0 bases and J by 7 bases, with 13 bases between them. DNA of the CDR3: TGTGCCTGGAGTGTCTTCGGGACCCTCAATTCACCCCTCCACTTT. Amino acid sequence: CAWSVFGTLNSPLHF.

The gene calls are TRBV5-6 and TRBJ2-7; 7 nucleotides match TRBD1. CDR1 and CDR2 (germline): SGHDT, YYEEEE. The CDR3 covers 12 residues. Trimming at V came to 4 bases and at J to 5 bases, leaving 3 bases not matched to a gene. CDR3 in amino acids: CASSQQGNEQYF. DNA for the CDR3: TGTGCCAGCAGCCAACAGGGGAACGAGCAGTACTTC.

DNA of the CDR3: TGTGCCAGTAGTATAGCCTATCGGGACAGTCCAGATACGCAGTATTTT. It is translated as CASSIAYRDSPDTQYF. This chain connects TRBV19 to TRBJ2-3, with 7 bases aligning to TRBD1. V was clipped by 1 base and J by 4 bases; unmatched bases: 8. Germline V lookup: CDR1 LNHDA, CDR2 SQIVND (reference sequence). The CDR3 contains 16 residues.

The genes are TRBV18 and TRBJ1-4; the match to TRBD1 covers 11 bases. The junction had 9 bases not matched to a gene; V was cut back by 3 bases and J by 9 bases. Germline V gives CDR1 KGHSH, CDR2 LQKENI. This CDR3 contains 16 residues. As DNA, the CDR3 is TGTGCCAGCTCACCCACTATGGGACAGGGGGGACAAAAACTGTTTTTT. Protein sequence: CASSPTMGQGGQKLFF.

This chain uses TRBV2 with TRBJ2-4; 7 nucleotides agree with TRBD2. Germline CDR1 and CDR2: SNHLY and FYNNEI. Losses at the gene ends were 3 bases for V and 7 bases for J; bases not matched to a gene: 6. This CDR3 contains 14 residues. CDR3 nucleotide sequence: TGTGCCAGCAGTGAGGGGGAGGGTTGGAACATTCAGTACTTC. Amino acids: CASSEGEGWNIQYF.

J is TRBJ1-1 and V is TRBV15; TRBD1 might be the D (6 bases). Trimming left V 0 bases short and J 4 bases short, with 15 bases between. The CDR3 consists of 16 residues. Per the germline V gene, CDR1 is LNHNV and CDR2 is YYDKDF (reference sequence). CDR3 DNA: TGTGCCACCAGCAGAGATTACAGGGCGGCGAGCACTGAAGCTTTCTTT. Its protein is CATSRDYRAASTEAFF.

The chain employs TRBV2 and TRBJ2-5; D call uncertain. CDR1 SNHLY and CDR2 FYNNEI come from the germline V gene. The CDR3 contains 13 residues. V lost 5 bases and J lost 5, with 12 bases in between. CDR3 sequence (DNA): TGTGCCAGCAGTAGTAGAGTACGTGAGACCCAGTACTTC. It translates to CASSSRVRETQYF. The full variable domain, with the rest looked up from reference TRBV2 and TRBJ2-5, is EPEVTQTPSHQVTQMGQEVILRCVPISNHLYFYWYRQILGQKVEFLVSFYNNEISEKSEIFDDQFSVERPDGSNFTLKIRSTKLEDSAMYFCASSSRVRETQYFGPGTRLLVL.

The genes are TRBV7-9 and TRBJ2-1; TRBD2 matches 7 bases. V dropped 4 bases and J dropped 0; count of bases not matched to a gene: 6. CDR3 length: 16 residues. The V gene's germline CDR1 is SEHNR and CDR2 FQNEAQ (reference sequence). Here the CDR3 reads CASSSRTRSSYNEQFF. The CDR3 nucleotides read TGTGCCAGCAGCTCCCGGACTAGGAGCTCCTACAATGAGCAGTTCTTC.

The chain couples TRBV7-3 to TRBJ2-1; TRBD2 aligns across 14 bases. Germline CDR1 is SGHTA and CDR2 is FQGTGA. Unmatched junction bases numbered 18, after V lost 2 bases and J lost 3 bases. The CDR3 sequence is 22 residues long. The CDR3 DNA reads as TGTGCCAGCAGCTTAGGTGCGGGACTAGCGGGAGCAATAGGGTCTTACTACAATGAGCAGTTCTTC. Protein product: CASSLGAGLAGAIGSYYNEQFF.

This chain joins TRBV15 and TRBJ1-5; the D gene is possibly TRBD1 (6 bases). The CDR3 extends over 14 amino acids. The germline CDR1 and CDR2 sequences are LNHNV and YYDKDF (reference sequence). V was cut by 0 bases and J by 9 bases, with 12 bases left in between. This CDR3 reads CATSRDRGPGPQHF. In nucleotides, the CDR3 is TGTGCCACCAGCAGAGACAGGGGACCCGGGCCCCAGCATTTT. The full variable domain, in which reference TRBV15 and TRBJ1-5 provide the parts outside the CDR3, is DAMVIQNPRYQVTQFGKPVTLSCSQTLNHNVMYWYQQKSSQAPKLLFHYYDKDFNNEADTPDNFQSRRPNTSFCFLDIRSPGLGDTAMYLCATSRDRGPGPQHFGDGTRLSIL.

V gene TRBV28 combines with J gene TRBJ2-1; 8 positions match TRBD2. This CDR3 is 17 amino acids long. Germline V lookup: CDR1 MDHEN, CDR2 SYDVKM. Losses at the gene ends were 5 bases for V and 3 bases for J; bases not matched to a gene: 12. The chain's CDR3 is CASSPIPRAGGYNEQFF. The CDR3 nucleotides are TGTGCCAGCAGTCCTATCCCCCGGGCGGGGGGCTACAATGAGCAGTTCTTC.

This chain connects TRBV20-1 to TRBJ1-1; D gene uncertain. Germline assignment: CDR1 DFQATT and CDR2 SNEGSKA (reference sequence). This CDR3 comprises 11 residues. Trimming shortened V by 3 bases and J by 7 bases, and 9 bases separated the two germline ends. In nucleotides, the CDR3 is TGCAGTGCTAGTCTCGGGCTTGAAGCTTTCTTT. Its translation: CSASLGLEAFF.